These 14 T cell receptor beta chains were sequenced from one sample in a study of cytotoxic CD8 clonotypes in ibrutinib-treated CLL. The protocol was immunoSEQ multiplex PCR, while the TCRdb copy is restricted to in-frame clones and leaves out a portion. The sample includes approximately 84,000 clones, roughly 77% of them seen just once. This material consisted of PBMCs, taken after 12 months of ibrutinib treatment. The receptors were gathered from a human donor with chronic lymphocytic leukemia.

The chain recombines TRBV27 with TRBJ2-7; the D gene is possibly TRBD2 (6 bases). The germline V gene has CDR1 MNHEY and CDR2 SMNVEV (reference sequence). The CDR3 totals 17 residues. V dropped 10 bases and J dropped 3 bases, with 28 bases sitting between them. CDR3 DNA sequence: TGTGCCACCCACCGGGGGTCTGGGGCAGGGTGGGACTACGAGCAGTACTTC. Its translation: CATHRGSGAGWDYEQYF.

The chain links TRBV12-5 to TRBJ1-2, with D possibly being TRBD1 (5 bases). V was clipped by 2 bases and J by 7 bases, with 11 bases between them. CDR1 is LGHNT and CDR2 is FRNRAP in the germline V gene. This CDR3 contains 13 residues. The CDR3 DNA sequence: TGTGCTAGTGGTTTGTCTGGGGCAGTTGGCTACACCTTC. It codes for CASGLSGAVGYTF. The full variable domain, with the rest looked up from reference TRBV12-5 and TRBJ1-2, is DARVTQTPRHKVTEMGQEVTMRCQPILGHNTVFWYRQTMMQGLELLAYFRNRAPLDDSGMPKDRFSAEMPDATLATLKIQPSEPRDSAVYFCASGLSGAVGYTFGSGTRLTVV.

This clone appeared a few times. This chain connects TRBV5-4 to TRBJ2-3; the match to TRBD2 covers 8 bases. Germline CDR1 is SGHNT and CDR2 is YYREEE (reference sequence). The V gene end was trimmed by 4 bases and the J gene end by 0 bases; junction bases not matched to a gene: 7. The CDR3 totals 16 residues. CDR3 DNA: TGTGCCAGCAGCCCCGGGGGGGGAAGCAGCACAGATACGCAGTATTTT. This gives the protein CASSPGGGSSTDTQYF.

The CDR3 loop reads CASSFWGTGGNEQFF. CDR3 bases: TGCGCCAGCAGCTTTTGGGGGACGGGGGGCAATGAGCAGTTCTTC. The chain carries TRBV5-1 and TRBJ2-1; 7 bases fit TRBD2. CDR3 length: 15 amino acids. Germline assignment: CDR1 SGHRS and CDR2 YFSETQ. With 2 bases clipped from V and 6 bases from J, the junction kept 8 bases outside the gene matches.

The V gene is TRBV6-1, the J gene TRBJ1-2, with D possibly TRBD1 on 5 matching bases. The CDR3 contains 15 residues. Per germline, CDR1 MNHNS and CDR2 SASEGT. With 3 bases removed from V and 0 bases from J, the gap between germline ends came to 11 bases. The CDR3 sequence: CASSEVGQSNYGYTF. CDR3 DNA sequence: TGTGCCAGCAGTGAGGTCGGACAATCTAACTATGGCTACACCTTC.

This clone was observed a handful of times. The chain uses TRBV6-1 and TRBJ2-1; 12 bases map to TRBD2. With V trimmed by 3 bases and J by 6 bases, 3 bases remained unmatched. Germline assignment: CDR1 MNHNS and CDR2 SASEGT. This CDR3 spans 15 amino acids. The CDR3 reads CASSDLAGGPNEQFF. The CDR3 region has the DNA TGTGCCAGCAGTGACCTAGCGGGGGGGCCCAATGAGCAGTTCTTC.

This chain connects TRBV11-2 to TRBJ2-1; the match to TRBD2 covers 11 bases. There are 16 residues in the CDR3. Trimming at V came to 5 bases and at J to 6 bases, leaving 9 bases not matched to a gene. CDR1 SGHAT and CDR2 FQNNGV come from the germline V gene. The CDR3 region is CASSPHGTSGTNEQFF. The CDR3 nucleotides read TGTGCCAGCAGCCCCCACGGGACTAGCGGCACCAATGAGCAGTTCTTC.

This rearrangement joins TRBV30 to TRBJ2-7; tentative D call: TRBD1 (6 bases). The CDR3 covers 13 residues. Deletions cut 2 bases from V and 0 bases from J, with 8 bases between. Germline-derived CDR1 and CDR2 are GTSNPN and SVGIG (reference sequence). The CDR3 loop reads CAWSRDNSYEQYF. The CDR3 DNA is TGTGCCTGGAGTAGGGACAACTCCTACGAGCAGTACTTC. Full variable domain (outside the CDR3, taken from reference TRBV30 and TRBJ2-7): SQTIHQWPATLVQPVGSPLSLECTVEGTSNPNLYWYRQAAGRGLQLLFYSVGIGQISSEVPQNLSASRPQDRQFILSSKKLLLSDSGFYLCAWSRDNSYEQYFGPGTRLTVT.

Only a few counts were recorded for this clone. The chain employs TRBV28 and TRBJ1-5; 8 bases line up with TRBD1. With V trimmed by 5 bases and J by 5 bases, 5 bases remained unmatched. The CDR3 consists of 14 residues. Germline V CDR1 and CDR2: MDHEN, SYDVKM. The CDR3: CASSRTGTHQPQHF. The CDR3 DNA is TGTGCCAGCAGTCGGACAGGGACCCATCAGCCCCAGCATTTT. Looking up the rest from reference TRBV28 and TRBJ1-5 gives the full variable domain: DVKVTQSSRYLVKRTGEKVFLECVQDMDHENMFWYRQDPGLGLRLIYFSYDVKMKEKGDIPEGYSVSREKKERFSLILESASTNQTSMYLCASSRTGTHQPQHFGDGTRLSIL.

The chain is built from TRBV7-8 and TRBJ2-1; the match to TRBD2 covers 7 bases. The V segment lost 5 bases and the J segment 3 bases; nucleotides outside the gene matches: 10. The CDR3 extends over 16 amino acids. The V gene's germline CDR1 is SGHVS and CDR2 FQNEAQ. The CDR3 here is CASSPYGGSFYNEQFF. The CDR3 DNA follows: TGTGCCAGCAGCCCGTATGGCGGGAGTTTCTACAATGAGCAGTTCTTC. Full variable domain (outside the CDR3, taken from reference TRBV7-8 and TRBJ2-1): GAGVSQSPRYKVAKRGQDVALRCDPISGHVSLFWYQQALGQGPEFLTYFQNEAQLDKSGLPSDRFFAERPEGSVSTLKIQRTQQEDSAVYLCASSPYGGSFYNEQFFGPGTRLTVL.

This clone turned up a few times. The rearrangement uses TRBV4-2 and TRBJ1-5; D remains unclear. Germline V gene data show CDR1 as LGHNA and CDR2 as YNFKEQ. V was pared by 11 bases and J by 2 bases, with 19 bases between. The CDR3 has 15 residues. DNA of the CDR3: TGTGCCCAGGCCGGCGATAGGTATGGCAATCAGCCCCAGCATTTT. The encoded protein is CAQAGDRYGNQPQHF.

DNA for the CDR3: TGCGCCACCCGGCTGGACTCCGACACCGGGGAGCTGTTTTTT. This translates into CATRLDSDTGELFF. The V call is TRBV5-1, the J call TRBJ2-2, with D possibly TRBD2 on 5 matching bases. From germline, CDR1 is SGHRS and CDR2 YFSETQ. The V gene lost 9 bases and the J gene lost 3 bases, with 15 bases spanning the gap. There are 14 residues in the CDR3.

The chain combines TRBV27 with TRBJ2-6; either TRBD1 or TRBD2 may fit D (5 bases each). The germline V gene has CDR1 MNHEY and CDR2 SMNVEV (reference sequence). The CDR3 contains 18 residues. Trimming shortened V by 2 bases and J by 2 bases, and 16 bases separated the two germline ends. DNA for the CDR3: TGTGCCAGCAGTTTAGGGGCCTCCCGGGGTACTGGGGCCAACGTCCTGACTTTC. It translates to CASSLGASRGTGANVLTF.

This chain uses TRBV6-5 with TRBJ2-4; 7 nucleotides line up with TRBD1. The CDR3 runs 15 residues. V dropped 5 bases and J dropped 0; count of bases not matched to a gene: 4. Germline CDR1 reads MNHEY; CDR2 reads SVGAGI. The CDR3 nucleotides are TGTGCCAGCAGTAGGGACAGCTTAGCCAAAAACATTCAGTACTTC. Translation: CASSRDSLAKNIQYF.